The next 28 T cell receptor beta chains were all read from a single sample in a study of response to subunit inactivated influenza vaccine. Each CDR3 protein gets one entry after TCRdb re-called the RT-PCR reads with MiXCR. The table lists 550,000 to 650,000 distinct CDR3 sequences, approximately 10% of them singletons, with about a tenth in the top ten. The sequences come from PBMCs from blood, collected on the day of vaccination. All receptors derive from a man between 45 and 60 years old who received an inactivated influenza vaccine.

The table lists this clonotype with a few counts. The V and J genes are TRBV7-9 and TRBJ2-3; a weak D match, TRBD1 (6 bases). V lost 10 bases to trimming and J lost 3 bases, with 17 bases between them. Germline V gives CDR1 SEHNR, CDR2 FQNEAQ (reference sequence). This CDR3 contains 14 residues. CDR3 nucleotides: TGTGCCACATCAGGACAGTTCAGGACAGATACGCAGTATTTT. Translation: CATSGQFRTDTQYF.

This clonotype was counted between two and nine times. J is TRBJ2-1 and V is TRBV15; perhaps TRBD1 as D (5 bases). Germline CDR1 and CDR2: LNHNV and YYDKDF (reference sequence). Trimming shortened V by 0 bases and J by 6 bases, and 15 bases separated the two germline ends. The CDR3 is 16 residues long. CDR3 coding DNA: TGTGCCACCAGCAGAGATCGAATAGGGGCGAGCAATGAGCAGTTCTTC. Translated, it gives CATSRDRIGASNEQFF.

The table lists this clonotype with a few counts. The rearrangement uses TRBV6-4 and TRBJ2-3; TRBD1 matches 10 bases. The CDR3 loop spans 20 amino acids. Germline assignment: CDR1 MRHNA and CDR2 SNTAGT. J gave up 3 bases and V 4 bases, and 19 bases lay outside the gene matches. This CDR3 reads CASSAWTPTPGQGRTDTQYF. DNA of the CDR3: TGTGCCAGCAGTGCCTGGACCCCGACCCCGGGACAGGGGAGGACAGATACGCAGTATTTT.

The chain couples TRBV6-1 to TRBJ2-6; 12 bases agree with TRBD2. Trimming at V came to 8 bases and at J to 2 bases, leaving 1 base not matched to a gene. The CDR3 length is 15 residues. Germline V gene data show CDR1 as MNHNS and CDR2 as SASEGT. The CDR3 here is CASRLAGAGANVLTF. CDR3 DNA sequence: TGTGCCAGCCGACTAGCGGGAGCTGGGGCCAACGTCCTGACTTTC.

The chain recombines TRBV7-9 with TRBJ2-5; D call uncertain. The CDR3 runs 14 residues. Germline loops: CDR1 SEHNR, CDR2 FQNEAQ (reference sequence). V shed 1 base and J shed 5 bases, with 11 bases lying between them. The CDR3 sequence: CASSLGPIGETQYF. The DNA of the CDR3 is TGTGCCAGCAGCTTAGGACCAATAGGGGAGACCCAGTACTTC. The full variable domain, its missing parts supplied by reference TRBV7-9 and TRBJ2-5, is DTGVSQNPRHKITKRGQNVTFRCDPISEHNRLYWYRQTLGQGPEFLTYFQNEAQLEKSRLLSDRFSAERPKGSFSTLEIQRTEQGDSAMYLCASSLGPIGETQYFGPGTRLLVL.

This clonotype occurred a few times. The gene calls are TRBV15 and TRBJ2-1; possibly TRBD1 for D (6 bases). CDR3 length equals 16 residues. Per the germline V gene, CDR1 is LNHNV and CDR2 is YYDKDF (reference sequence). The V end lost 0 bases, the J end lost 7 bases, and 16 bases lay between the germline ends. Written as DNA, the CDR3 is TGTGCCACCAGCAGAGAAGTAGGAGCCAGGGGAAATGAGCAGTTCTTC. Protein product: CATSREVGARGNEQFF. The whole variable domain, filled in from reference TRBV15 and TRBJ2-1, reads DAMVIQNPRYQVTQFGKPVTLSCSQTLNHNVMYWYQQKSSQAPKLLFHYYDKDFNNEADTPDNFQSRRPNTSFCFLDIRSPGLGDTAMYLCATSREVGARGNEQFFGPGTRLTVL.

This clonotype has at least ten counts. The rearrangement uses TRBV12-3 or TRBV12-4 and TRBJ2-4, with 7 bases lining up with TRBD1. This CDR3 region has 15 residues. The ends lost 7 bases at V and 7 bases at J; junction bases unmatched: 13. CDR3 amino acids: CASTETGTVLNIQYF. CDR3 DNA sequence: TGTGCCAGCACTGAAACCGGGACAGTCCTCAACATTCAGTACTTC.

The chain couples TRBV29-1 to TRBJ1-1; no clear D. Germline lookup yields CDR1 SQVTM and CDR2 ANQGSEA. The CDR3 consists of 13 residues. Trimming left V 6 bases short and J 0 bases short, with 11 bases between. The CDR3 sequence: CSVSVRLNTEAFF. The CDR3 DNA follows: TGCAGCGTCTCCGTCAGATTGAACACTGAAGCTTTCTTT.

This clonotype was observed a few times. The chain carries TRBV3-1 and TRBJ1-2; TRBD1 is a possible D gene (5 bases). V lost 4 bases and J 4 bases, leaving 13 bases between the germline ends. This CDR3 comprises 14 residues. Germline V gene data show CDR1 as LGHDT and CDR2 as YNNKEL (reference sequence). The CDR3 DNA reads TGTGCCAGCAGCCGGGGGACGGTATTCTATGGCTACACCTTC. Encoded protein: CASSRGTVFYGYTF.

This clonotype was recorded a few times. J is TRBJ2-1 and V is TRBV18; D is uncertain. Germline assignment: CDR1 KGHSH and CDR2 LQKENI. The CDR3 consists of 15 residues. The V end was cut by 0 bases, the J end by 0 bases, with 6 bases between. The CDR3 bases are TGTGCCAGCTCACCACCTGATAACTCCTACAATGAGCAGTTCTTC. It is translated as CASSPPDNSYNEQFF.

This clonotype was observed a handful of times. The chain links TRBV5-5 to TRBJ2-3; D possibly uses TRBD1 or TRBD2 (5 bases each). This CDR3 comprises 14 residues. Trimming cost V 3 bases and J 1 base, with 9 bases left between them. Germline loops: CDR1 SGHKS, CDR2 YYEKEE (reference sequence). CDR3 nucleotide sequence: TGTGCCAGCAGCTCGGGACCACGCACAGATACGCAGTATTTT. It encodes CASSSGPRTDTQYF.

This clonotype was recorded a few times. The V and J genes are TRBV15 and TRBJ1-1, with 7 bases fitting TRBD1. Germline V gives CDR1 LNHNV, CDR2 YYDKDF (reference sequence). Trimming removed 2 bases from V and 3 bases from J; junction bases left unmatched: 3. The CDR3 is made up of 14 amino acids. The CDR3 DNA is TGTGCCACCAGCAGAAGAACAGGGGACACTGAAGCTTTCTTT. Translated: CATSRRTGDTEAFF.

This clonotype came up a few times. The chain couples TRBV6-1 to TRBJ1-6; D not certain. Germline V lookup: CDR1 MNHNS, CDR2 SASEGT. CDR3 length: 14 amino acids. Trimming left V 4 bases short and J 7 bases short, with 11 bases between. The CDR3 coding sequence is TGTGCCAGCAGTGCGCCGGAAAGGAATTCACCCCTCCACTTT. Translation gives CASSAPERNSPLHF.

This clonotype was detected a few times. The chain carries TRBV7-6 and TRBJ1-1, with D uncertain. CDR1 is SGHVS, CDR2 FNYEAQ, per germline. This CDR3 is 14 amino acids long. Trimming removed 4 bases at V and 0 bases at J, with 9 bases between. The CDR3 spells CASSSSRVNTEAFF. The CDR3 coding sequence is TGTGCCAGCAGCTCCTCACGAGTGAACACTGAAGCTTTCTTT. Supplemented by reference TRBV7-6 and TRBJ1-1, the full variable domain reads GAGVSQSPRYKVTKRGQDVALRCDPISGHVSLYWYRQALGQGPEFLTYFNYEAQQDKSGLPNDRFSAERPEGSISTLTIQRTEQRDSAMYRCASSSSRVNTEAFFGQGTRLTVV.

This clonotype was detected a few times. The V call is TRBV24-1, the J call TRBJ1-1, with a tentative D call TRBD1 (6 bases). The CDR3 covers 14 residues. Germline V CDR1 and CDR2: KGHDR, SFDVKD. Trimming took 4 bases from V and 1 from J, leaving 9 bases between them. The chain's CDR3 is CATSESTGNTEAFF. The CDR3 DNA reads TGTGCCACCAGTGAGTCGACAGGGAACACTGAAGCTTTCTTT.

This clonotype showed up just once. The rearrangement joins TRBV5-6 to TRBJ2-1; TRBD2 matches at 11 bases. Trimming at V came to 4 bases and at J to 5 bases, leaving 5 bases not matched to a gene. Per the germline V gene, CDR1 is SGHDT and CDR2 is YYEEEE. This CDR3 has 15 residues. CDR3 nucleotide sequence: TGTGCCAGCAGCCCGTGGGGACTAGCGGACAATGAGCAGTTCTTC. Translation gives CASSPWGLADNEQFF.

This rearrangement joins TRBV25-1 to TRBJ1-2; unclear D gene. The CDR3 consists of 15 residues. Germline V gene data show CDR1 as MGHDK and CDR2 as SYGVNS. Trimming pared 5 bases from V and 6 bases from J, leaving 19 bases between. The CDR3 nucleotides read TGTGCCAGCAGTTCGGGGTCTGGGTTGCACGATGGCTACACCTTC. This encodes CASSSGSGLHDGYTF.

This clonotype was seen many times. The CDR3 loop reads CASTLTNYGYTF. CDR3 DNA: TGTGCCAGCACTCTTACGAACTATGGCTACACCTTC. The chain links TRBV2 to TRBJ1-2; D unclear. The germline V gene has CDR1 SNHLY and CDR2 FYNNEI. The V and J ends lost 7 bases and 2 bases respectively, with 8 bases between them. The CDR3 has 12 residues.

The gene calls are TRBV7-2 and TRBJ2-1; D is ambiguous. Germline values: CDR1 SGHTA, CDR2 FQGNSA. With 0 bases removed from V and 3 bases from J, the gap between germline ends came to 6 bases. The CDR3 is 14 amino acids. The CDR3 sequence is CASSLAFHYNEQFF. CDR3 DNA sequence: TGTGCCAGCAGCTTAGCATTCCACTACAATGAGCAGTTCTTC. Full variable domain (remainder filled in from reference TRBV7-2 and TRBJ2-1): GAGVSQSPSNKVTEKGKDVELRCDPISGHTALYWYRQSLGQGLEFLIYFQGNSAPDKSGLPSDRFSAERTGGSVSTLTIQRTQQEDSAVYLCASSLAFHYNEQFFGPGTRLTVL.

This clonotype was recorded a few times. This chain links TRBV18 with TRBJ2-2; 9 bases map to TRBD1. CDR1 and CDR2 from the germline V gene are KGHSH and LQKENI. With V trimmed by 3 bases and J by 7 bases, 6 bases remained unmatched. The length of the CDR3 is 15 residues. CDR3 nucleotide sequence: TGTGCCAGCTCACCCGGGACAGGGAGTATCGGGGAGCTGTTTTTT. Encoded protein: CASSPGTGSIGELFF.

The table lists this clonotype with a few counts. CDR3 in DNA: TGCAGCGTTGCAGGCCGGCAGGGGAAGAACGAGCAGTACTTC. Protein product: CSVAGRQGKNEQYF. V is TRBV29-1 and J is TRBJ2-7; the D gene is possibly TRBD1 (6 bases). V dropped 4 bases and J dropped 5 bases, with 18 bases sitting between them. The CDR3 is made up of 14 amino acids. Germline CDR1 reads SQVTM; CDR2 reads ANQGSEA.

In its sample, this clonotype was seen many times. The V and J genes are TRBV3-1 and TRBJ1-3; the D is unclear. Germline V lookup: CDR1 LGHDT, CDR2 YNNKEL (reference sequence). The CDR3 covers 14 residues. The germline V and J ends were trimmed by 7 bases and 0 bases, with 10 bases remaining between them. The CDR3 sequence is CASKQTSSGNTIYF. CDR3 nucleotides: TGTGCCAGCAAGCAGACCAGCTCTGGAAACACCATATATTTT.

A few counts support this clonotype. This chain's CDR3 is CASSYGTSGGASTDTQYF. As DNA, the CDR3 is TGCGCCAGCAGCTATGGGACTAGCGGGGGGGCCAGCACAGATACGCAGTATTTT. The chain links TRBV5-1 to TRBJ2-3, with 16 positions matching TRBD2. V gave up 3 bases and J gave up 0 bases; unmatched junction bases: 4. Germline CDR1 is SGHRS and CDR2 is YFSETQ. There are 18 residues in the CDR3.

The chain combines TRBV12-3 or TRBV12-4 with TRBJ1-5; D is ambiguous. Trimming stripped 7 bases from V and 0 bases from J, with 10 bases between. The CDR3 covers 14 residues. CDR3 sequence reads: CASTQENSNQPQHF. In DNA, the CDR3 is TGTGCCAGCACCCAGGAGAATAGCAATCAGCCCCAGCATTTT.

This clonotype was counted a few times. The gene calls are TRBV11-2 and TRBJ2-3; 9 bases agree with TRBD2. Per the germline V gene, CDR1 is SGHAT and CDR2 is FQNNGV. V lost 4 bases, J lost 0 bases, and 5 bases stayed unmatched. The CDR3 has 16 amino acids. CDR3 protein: CASSWQLAGSTDTQYF. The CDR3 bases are TGTGCCAGCAGCTGGCAACTAGCGGGTAGCACAGATACGCAGTATTTT.

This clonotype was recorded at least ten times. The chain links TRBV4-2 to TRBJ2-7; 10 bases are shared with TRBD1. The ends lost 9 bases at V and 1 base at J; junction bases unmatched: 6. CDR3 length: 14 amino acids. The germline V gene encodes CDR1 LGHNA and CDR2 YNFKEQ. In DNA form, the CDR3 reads TGTGCCAGTGGATTGGGACAGGGGTCCTACGAGCAGTACTTC. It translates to CASGLGQGSYEQYF.

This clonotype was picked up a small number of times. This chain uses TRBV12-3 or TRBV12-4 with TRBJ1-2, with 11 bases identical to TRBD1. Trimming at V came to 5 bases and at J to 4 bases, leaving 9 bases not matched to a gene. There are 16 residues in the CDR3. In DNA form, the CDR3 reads TGTGCCAGCAGTAACTTCGGACAGGGGGCTGGCTATGGCTACACCTTC. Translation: CASSNFGQGAGYGYTF.

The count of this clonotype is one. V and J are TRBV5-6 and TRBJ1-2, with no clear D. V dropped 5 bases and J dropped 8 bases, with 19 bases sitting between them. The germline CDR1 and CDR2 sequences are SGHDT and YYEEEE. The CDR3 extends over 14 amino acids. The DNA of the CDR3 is TGTGCCAGCAGACCTGGCAGGTATTATGGCGGCTACACCTTC. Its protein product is CASRPGRYYGGYTF.